These 29 T cell receptor beta chains were sequenced from one sample in a study of T cell responses to AZD1222 COVID-19 vaccine. Measured with immunoSEQ multiplex PCR; TCRdb has only the in-frame clones, and not every one. The sample consists of approximately 160,000 clones, around 94% of them appearing once. The sequenced sample was peripheral blood, obtained 28 days after the second AZD1222 dose. These TCRs come from an adult who received the AZD1222 COVID-19 vaccine.

The CDR3 DNA sequence: TGTGCCAGTAGTAGCGGGCGAGGGGGCTCCTACAATGAGCAGTTCTTC. It translates to CASSSGRGGSYNEQFF. V gene TRBV19 combines with J gene TRBJ2-1; a possible D gene is TRBD1 (6 bases). The CDR3 extends over 16 amino acids. V shed 4 bases and J shed 0 bases, with 13 bases lying between them. Germline CDR1 LNHDA, CDR2 SQIVND (reference sequence).

The chain has TRBV30 and TRBJ1-4; no definite D call. Trimming removed 7 bases from V and 4 bases from J, with 16 bases in between. Germline CDR1 GTSNPN, CDR2 SVGIG (reference sequence). The CDR3 is 14 residues long. CDR3 protein: CASLSGGLNEKLFF. The CDR3 bases are TGTGCCTCACTCTCGGGCGGGCTTAATGAAAAACTGTTTTTT.

The V gene is TRBV20-1, the J gene TRBJ2-7; no firm D call. Germline V CDR1 and CDR2: DFQATT, SNEGSKA (reference sequence). V lost 3 bases, J lost 6 bases, and 9 bases lay in between. CDR3 length equals 11 residues. CDR3 sequence: CSARYLGEQYF. CDR3 sequence (DNA): TGCAGTGCTAGGTATCTAGGCGAGCAGTACTTC.

This clone was seen only once. The chain joins TRBV7-9 to TRBJ1-6; D perhaps matches TRBD1 (5 bases). Germline V gene data show CDR1 as SEHNR and CDR2 as FQNEAQ (reference sequence). V gave up 1 base and J gave up 0 bases, with 10 bases separating them. The CDR3 has 17 residues. CDR3 residues: CASSLGTSSSYNSPLHF. DNA for the CDR3: TGTGCCAGCAGCTTAGGGACATCTAGCTCCTATAATTCACCCCTCCACTTT.

This chain uses TRBV9 with TRBJ1-3; no definite D call. The V gene's germline CDR1 is SGDLS and CDR2 YYNGEE. Trimming removed 1 base at V and 2 bases at J, with 1 base between. This CDR3 has 12 amino acids. This chain's CDR3 is CASSVPGNTIYF. The CDR3 bases are TGTGCCAGCAGCGTACCTGGAAACACCATATATTTT.

This clone was counted a single time. The rearrangement joins TRBV28 to TRBJ2-7, with 10 bases fitting TRBD2. CDR1 is MDHEN, CDR2 SYDVKM, per germline. The CDR3 has 19 residues. V was clipped by 6 bases and J by 1 base; unmatched bases: 18. The CDR3 loop is CASSLVVAGGLYGSYEQYF. The DNA for the CDR3 is TGTGCCAGCAGCCTCGTGGTAGCGGGAGGCCTATATGGATCCTACGAGCAGTACTTC.

In its sample, this clone was seen a few times. The genes are TRBV7-9 and TRBJ2-7; the D is unclear. Trimming stripped 2 bases from V and 1 base from J, with 12 bases between. Looked up from germline, CDR1 is SEHNR and CDR2 is FQNEAQ (reference sequence). The CDR3 loop spans 15 amino acids. As DNA, the CDR3 is TGTGCCAGCAGCTTAACCTTGACTGCTTCCTACGAGCAGTACTTC. Translating it yields CASSLTLTASYEQYF.

The chain links TRBV27 to TRBJ1-1, with D maybe TRBD1 (5 bases). The germline V gene has CDR1 MNHEY and CDR2 SMNVEV (reference sequence). Trimming cost V 4 bases and J 5 bases, with 17 bases left between them. This CDR3 has 15 residues. The CDR3 protein is CASSSRAGGITEAFF. CDR3 DNA: TGTGCCAGCAGTTCACGGGCGGGGGGGATTACTGAAGCTTTCTTT.

This clone was picked up a small number of times. V and J are TRBV19 and TRBJ2-7; either TRBD1 or TRBD2 may supply D (7 bases each). CDR1 is LNHDA, CDR2 SQIVND, per germline (reference sequence). This CDR3 has 12 amino acids. V lost 10 bases to trimming and J lost 6 bases, with 16 bases between them. The CDR3 bases are TGTGCCACTCTTACAGGGGAGGGCGAGCAGTACTTC. Translation: CATLTGEGEQYF.

V gene TRBV5-4 combines with J gene TRBJ1-2, with 7 bases that match TRBD1. V gave up 4 bases and J gave up 7 bases; unmatched junction bases: 7. This CDR3 spans 13 amino acids. Germline V lookup: CDR1 SGHNT, CDR2 YYREEE (reference sequence). The CDR3 DNA is TGTGCCAGCAGCCGAGACAGGGAGACTGGCTACACCTTC. Protein: CASSRDRETGYTF. The entire variable domain, with the rest obtained from reference TRBV5-4 and TRBJ1-2, is as follows: ETGVTQSPTHLIKTRGQQVTLRCSSQSGHNTVSWYQQALGQGPQFIFQYYREEENGRGNFPPRFSGLQFPNYSSELNVNALELDDSALYLCASSRDRETGYTFGSGTRLTVV.

About this clone itself: Other DNA sequences in the same sample also yield this CDR3. The chain uses TRBV18 and TRBJ1-1; D remains unclear. The CDR3 length is 13 residues. The germline V gene has CDR1 KGHSH and CDR2 LQKENI. The V and J ends lost 0 bases and 1 base respectively, with 3 bases between them. Here the CDR3 reads CASSPPRNTEAFF. The CDR3 nucleotides read TGTGCCAGCTCACCACCAAGGAACACTGAAGCTTTCTTT.

This clone was seen once. The chain joins TRBV24-1 to TRBJ2-2; 11 bases align to TRBD1. The CDR3 is 16 residues long. The germline gives CDR1 KGHDR, CDR2 SFDVKD. With 5 bases clipped from V and 2 bases from J, the junction kept 3 bases outside the gene matches. CDR3 coding DNA: TGTGCCACCAGTGCCTGGACAGGGGGCAACACCGGGGAGCTGTTTTTT. It codes for CATSAWTGGNTGELFF.

The chain has TRBV19 and TRBJ1-5, with D possibly being TRBD1 (5 bases). This CDR3 spans 14 amino acids. Germline V lookup: CDR1 LNHDA, CDR2 SQIVND (reference sequence). Deletions cut 1 base from V and 5 bases from J, with 9 bases between. The CDR3 DNA sequence: TGTGCCAGTAGTATAGTCCTGGGGGATCAGCCCCAGCATTTT. Its translation is CASSIVLGDQPQHF.

In its sample, this clone was seen once. The chain uses TRBV6-5 and TRBJ1-2, with 9 bases aligning to TRBD1. CDR3 length equals 13 residues. Trimming at V came to 5 bases and at J to 14 bases, leaving 12 bases not matched to a gene. Germline V gene lookup returns CDR1 MNHEY and CDR2 SVGAGI. The chain's CDR3 is CASSPRDRDLLTF. The CDR3 bases are TGTGCCAGCAGTCCCCGGGACAGGGATTTGCTGACCTTC.

This clone was observed a few times. The chain uses TRBV11-3 and TRBJ2-7; D may correspond to TRBD1 or TRBD2 (5 bases each). V lost 3 bases and J 2 bases, leaving 14 bases between the germline ends. The CDR3 totals 15 residues. CDR1 is SGHNT and CDR2 is YENEEA in the germline V gene. This chain's CDR3 is CASSFHPGPTYEQYF. The DNA for the CDR3 is TGTGCCAGCAGCTTTCATCCGGGACCAACCTACGAGCAGTACTTC.

The chain uses TRBV7-2 and TRBJ1-2; no firm D call. Trimming left V 4 bases short and J 3 bases short, with 9 bases between. Germline values: CDR1 SGHTA, CDR2 FQGNSA. The CDR3 has 13 amino acids. The CDR3 nucleotides read TGTGCCAGCAGCTCTTACACGGACTATGGCTACACCTTC. Translated: CASSSYTDYGYTF. Full variable domain (remainder filled in from reference TRBV7-2 and TRBJ1-2): GAGVSQSPSNKVTEKGKDVELRCDPISGHTALYWYRQSLGQGLEFLIYFQGNSAPDKSGLPSDRFSAERTGGSVSTLTIQRTQQEDSAVYLCASSSYTDYGYTFGSGTRLTVV.

The V and J genes are TRBV19 and TRBJ2-1, with 10 bases that match TRBD2. Germline CDR1 reads LNHDA; CDR2 reads SQIVND (reference sequence). V gave up 3 bases and J gave up 9 bases; unmatched junction bases: 8. CDR3 length: 15 residues. CDR3 region: CASSMGSGRTSEQFF. CDR3 nucleotide sequence: TGTGCCAGTAGTATGGGTAGCGGGAGGACAAGTGAGCAGTTCTTC.

The genes are TRBV5-4 and TRBJ1-3; 8 bases agree with TRBD1. CDR1 is SGHNT and CDR2 is YYREEE in the germline V gene (reference sequence). The length of the CDR3 is 15 residues. V shed 3 bases, J shed 4 bases, and the junction held 6 bases outside the gene matches. CDR3 in DNA: TGTGCCAGCAGCTCCCAGGGGGCGCCCGGAAACACCATATATTTT. This codes for CASSSQGAPGNTIYF.

This chain connects TRBV12-3 or TRBV12-4 to TRBJ2-1, with 10 bases fitting TRBD2. The CDR3 contains 13 residues. V lost 6 bases, J lost 7 bases, and 3 bases stayed unmatched. The CDR3 sequence: CASSHSGRNEQFF. CDR3 bases: TGTGCCAGCAGCCATAGCGGGAGGAATGAGCAGTTCTTC.

The CDR3 DNA is TGTGCCAGCTCACTTTGGGACAACTCCTACGAGCAGTACTTC. Its protein is CASSLWDNSYEQYF. The V and J genes are TRBV18 and TRBJ2-7, with a possible D match to TRBD1 (6 bases). CDR1 is KGHSH and CDR2 is LQKENI in the germline V gene. The CDR3 contains 14 residues. V lost 4 bases, J lost 0 bases, and 10 bases lay in between.

This chain uses TRBV29-1 with TRBJ1-2, with D possibly TRBD1 on 5 matching bases. The CDR3 totals 11 residues. Trimming removed 7 bases at V and 2 bases at J, with 8 bases between. Germline V gives CDR1 SQVTM, CDR2 ANQGSEA. DNA for the CDR3: TGCAGCGGGCGGGGGAACTATGGCTACACCTTC. It codes for CSGRGNYGYTF.

The rearrangement links TRBV10-3 to TRBJ2-4, with 9 bases that match TRBD1. The CDR3 runs to 14 residues. Per germline, CDR1 ENHRY and CDR2 SYGVKD. Losses at the gene ends were 10 bases for V and 8 bases for J; bases not matched to a gene: 12. The CDR3 is CATLSGQGIDIQYF. The CDR3 region has the DNA TGTGCCACTTTATCGGGACAGGGTATCGACATTCAGTACTTC.

A single count supports this clone. The genes are TRBV6-5 and TRBJ1-4; tentative D call: TRBD1 (6 bases). Germline V gene sequence: CDR1 MNHEY, CDR2 SVGAGI. Trimming pared 6 bases from V and 11 bases from J, leaving 13 bases between. The CDR3 runs to 12 residues. The CDR3 protein is CASRMDRRKLFF. CDR3 DNA sequence: TGTGCCAGCAGGATGGACAGAAGGAAACTGTTTTTT.

The genes are TRBV3-1 (or the pseudogene TRBV3-2) and TRBJ1-2, with TRBD1 as a possible D gene (5 bases). Between the trimmed V and J ends, which lost 0 bases and 8 bases, there was a span of 10 bases. This CDR3 contains 13 residues. Looked up from germline, CDR1 is LGHDT and CDR2 is YNNKEL (reference sequence). CDR3 loop: CASSQEGGSGYTF. CDR3 bases: TGTGCCAGCAGCCAAGAGGGGGGGTCCGGCTACACCTTC.

The sample holds a few counts of this clone. The CDR3 region has the DNA TGTGCCAGCACCACCGGGGACAGGACATATAGCAATCAGCCCCAGCATTTT. Translation: CASTTGDRTYSNQPQHF. V gene TRBV2 combines with J gene TRBJ1-5; 8 bases line up with TRBD1. Germline loops: CDR1 SNHLY, CDR2 FYNNEI. This CDR3 spans 17 amino acids. V trimming: 7 bases; J trimming: 0 bases; junction bases outside the gene matches: 11.

The chain has TRBV5-1 and TRBJ1-1; TRBD1 might be the D (6 bases). Looked up from germline, CDR1 is SGHRS and CDR2 is YFSETQ. The CDR3 runs 12 residues. The V end lost 5 bases, the J end lost 6 bases, and 11 bases lay between the germline ends. The CDR3: CASREGEAEAFF. The CDR3 coding sequence is TGCGCCAGCAGGGAGGGGGAGGCTGAAGCTTTCTTT. Full variable domain (missing parts from reference TRBV5-1 and TRBJ1-1): KAGVTQTPRYLIKTRGQQVTLSCSPISGHRSVSWYQQTPGQGLQFLFEYFSETQRNKGNFPGRFSGRQFSNSRSEMNVSTLELGDSALYLCASREGEAEAFFGQGTRLTVV.

As for this clone: The identical CDR3 is also encoded by other nucleotide sequences in the sample. The chain couples TRBV6-5 to TRBJ2-2; D is uncertain. The CDR3 spans 13 residues. Looked up from germline, CDR1 is MNHEY and CDR2 is SVGAGI. Trimming took 6 bases from V and 0 from J, leaving 5 bases between them. The CDR3 sequence is CASSGSNTGELFF. In nucleotides, the CDR3 is TGTGCCAGCAGCGGTTCGAACACCGGGGAGCTGTTTTTT.

The chain couples TRBV10-3 to TRBJ2-7; D tentatively fits TRBD1 or TRBD2 (5 bases each). The V gene lost 7 bases and the J gene lost 5 bases, with 18 bases spanning the gap. CDR1 and CDR2 from the germline V gene are ENHRY and SYGVKD. The CDR3 contains 14 residues. CDR3 sequence: CAITAYERGDEQYF. The CDR3, as DNA: TGTGCCATCACGGCTTATGAGAGGGGAGACGAGCAGTACTTC.

This clone was detected only a few times. The chain employs TRBV7-6 and TRBJ1-6; the match to TRBD1 covers 8 bases. The CDR3 has 16 amino acids. The junction had 6 bases not matched to a gene; V was cut back by 4 bases and J by 4 bases. Germline CDR1 reads SGHVS; CDR2 reads FNYEAQ. The CDR3 spells CASSSGTGGYNSPLHF. CDR3 nucleotide sequence: TGTGCCAGCAGCTCAGGGACAGGAGGGTATAATTCACCCCTCCACTTT. Looking up the rest from reference TRBV7-6 and TRBJ1-6 gives the full variable domain: GAGVSQSPRYKVTKRGQDVALRCDPISGHVSLYWYRQALGQGPEFLTYFNYEAQQDKSGLPNDRFSAERPEGSISTLTIQRTEQRDSAMYRCASSSGTGGYNSPLHFGNGTRLTVT.